Presented here are 18 T cell receptor beta chains from one specimen sequenced in a study of molecular identifiers for immune sequencing clone quantification. Each CDR3 protein is one row after TCRdb ran MiXCR on the PCR reads. The repertoire includes around 470,000 distinct CDR3 sequences, around 23% of them detected once, and over 0.6% sits in the top ten. Sequencing was carried out using naive CD8+ T cells from blood, with Jurkat cell RNA spiked in. Subset reported: FACS-sorted CD8+CD4-CCR7+CD45RA+ naive T cells. These receptors all stem from a human donor in good health. Some libraries in this study had Jurkat cell RNA spiked in.

Of note for this clonotype: This may stem from a read error, because a much larger clone lies one nucleotide away. The genes are TRBV4-2 and TRBJ2-7; D call uncertain. V dropped 1 base and J dropped 6 bases, with 13 bases sitting between them. Germline values: CDR1 LGHNA, CDR2 YNFKEQ. This CDR3 has 14 residues. The CDR3 DNA reads TGTGCCAGCAGCCAAGCGGCCAGTCCGGGCGAGCAGTACTTC. This translates into CASSQAASPGEQYF.

A remark on this clonotype: A single base separates this from a much larger clone, so it may be a read error. CDR3 sequence: CASSSDFEETQYF. CDR3 DNA sequence: TGTGCCAGCAGCTCGGACTTTGAAGAGACCCAGTACTTC. This chain links TRBV5-6 with TRBJ2-5, with D maybe TRBD2 (5 bases). CDR1 and CDR2 from the germline V gene are SGHDT and YYEEEE. V dropped 3 bases and J dropped 3 bases, with 9 bases sitting between them. This CDR3 spans 13 amino acids.

In the case of this clonotype: This sequence may be a read error, since a much larger clone differs from it by one base. The chain uses TRBV28 and TRBJ1-1, with D hard to call. Germline assignment: CDR1 MDHEN and CDR2 SYDVKM. The CDR3 contains 13 residues. In DNA form, the CDR3 reads TGTGCCAGCGGTTTTCGGATGAACACTGAAGCTTTCTTT. Translating gives CASGFRMNTEAFF.

The table lists this clonotype with a few counts. The chain joins TRBV28 to TRBJ2-1; TRBD1 matches at 8 bases. The CDR3 contains 16 residues. The ends lost 5 bases at V and 6 bases at J; junction bases unmatched: 12. Germline loops: CDR1 MDHEN, CDR2 SYDVKM. DNA of the CDR3: TGTGCCAGCAGTGGGATGACAGGGGAAAGGGCCAATGAGCAGTTCTTC. Translating gives CASSGMTGERANEQFF.

This sequence joins TRBV6-6 and TRBJ1-1; D gene unclear. This CDR3 spans 15 amino acids. Germline loops: CDR1 MNHNY, CDR2 SVGAGI (reference sequence). Trimming cost V 2 bases and J 5 bases, with 15 bases left between them. Here the CDR3 DNA reads TGTGCCAGCAGTTACATTTCTGTCTATTTAACTGAAGCTTTCTTT. It codes for CASSYISVYLTEAFF.

This clonotype was recorded only once. Possible read error: a much larger clone is one base away. The J gene is TRBJ2-7, the V gene TRBV5-8; no definite D call. There are 12 residues in the CDR3. Germline CDR1 is SGHTS and CDR2 is YDEGEE. V lost 2 bases and J 6 bases, leaving 9 bases between the germline ends. The CDR3 sequence: CASSFFSGEQYF. CDR3 sequence (DNA): TGTGCCAGCAGCTTTTTTTCCGGCGAGCAGTACTTC.

This clonotype was seen at least ten times. This sequence joins TRBV7-9 and TRBJ2-3; TRBD1 aligns across 7 bases. The CDR3 has 16 residues. CDR1 and CDR2 from the germline V gene are SEHNR and FQNEAQ (reference sequence). V lost 4 bases to trimming and J lost 0 bases; unmatched junction nucleotides: 7. The CDR3 DNA reads as TGTGCCAGCAGCTCCGGCGACAGGGTTAGCACAGATACGCAGTATTTT. Translation: CASSSGDRVSTDTQYF.

There are many counts of this clonotype. This chain connects TRBV29-1 to TRBJ2-7; possibly TRBD1 for D (5 bases). Trimming removed 5 bases at V and 3 bases at J, with 11 bases between. The CDR3 runs to 12 residues. Germline-derived CDR1 and CDR2 are SQVTM and ANQGSEA. The chain's CDR3 is CSVRRGIYEQYF. CDR3 sequence (DNA): TGCAGCGTTCGTAGGGGCATCTACGAGCAGTACTTC.

This chain joins TRBV6-2 or TRBV6-3 and TRBJ2-5; D possibly matches TRBD1 or TRBD2 (5 bases each). From germline, CDR1 is MNHEY and CDR2 SVGEGT. The V gene lost 6 bases and the J gene lost 5 bases, with 16 bases spanning the gap. The CDR3 contains 14 residues. The CDR3 loop reads CASRHPGHPETQYF. As DNA, the CDR3 is TGTGCCAGCAGACACCCGGGGCACCCCGAGACCCAGTACTTC.

At least ten counts were recorded for this clonotype. The chain has TRBV27 and TRBJ1-5; tentative D call: TRBD1 (5 bases). Per the germline V gene, CDR1 is MNHEY and CDR2 is SMNVEV (reference sequence). V lost 4 bases and J 6 bases, leaving 10 bases between the germline ends. CDR3 length: 13 residues. The CDR3 sequence is CASSWGGGQPQHF. The CDR3, as DNA: TGTGCCAGCAGTTGGGGGGGAGGTCAGCCCCAGCATTTT.

The chain links TRBV9 to TRBJ2-7, with TRBD1 matching over 9 bases. V dropped 1 base and J dropped 3; count of bases not matched to a gene: 5. The CDR3 is 15 amino acids. Germline loops: CDR1 SGDLS, CDR2 YYNGEE. The CDR3 region is CASSVRTGVLYEQYF. The CDR3 DNA follows: TGTGCCAGCAGCGTAAGGACAGGGGTCCTCTACGAGCAGTACTTC.

Points on this clonotype: Mismatch with germline at one junction end may stem from a read error. The chain employs TRBV5-1 and TRBJ2-7, with 10 bases identical to TRBD2. Germline loops: CDR1 SGHRS, CDR2 YFSETQ. The CDR3 runs 15 residues. The CDR3 protein is CARSPDSGGKYGQYF. CDR3 in DNA: TGCGCCCGCAGCCCGGATAGCGGGGGGAAGTACGGGCAGTACTTC.

This clonotype was seen only a few times. In DNA form, the CDR3 reads TGCGCCAGCAGCTTGGACGCCTGGGGCGAGCAGTACTTC. This codes for CASSLDAWGEQYF. The chain uses TRBV5-1 and TRBJ2-7, with D unresolved. The CDR3 has 13 residues. In germline, CDR1 is SGHRS, CDR2 YFSETQ. With 0 bases removed from V and 6 bases from J, the gap between germline ends came to 10 bases.

This clonotype was counted a few times. The V and J genes are TRBV25-1 and TRBJ2-1; D remains ambiguous. Germline CDR1 and CDR2: MGHDK and SYGVNS. This CDR3 comprises 16 residues. With 5 bases removed from V and 0 bases from J, the gap between germline ends came to 14 bases. The CDR3 loop is CASSPAALSSYNEQFF. In DNA, the CDR3 is TGTGCCAGCAGTCCCGCGGCCCTAAGCTCCTACAATGAGCAGTTCTTC.

This clonotype was seen more than once but under ten times. The chain is built from TRBV5-6 and TRBJ1-1; no firm D call. The CDR3 has 13 residues. V lost 3 bases and J lost 2, with 8 bases in between. Germline V gene data show CDR1 as SGHDT and CDR2 as YYEEEE. The CDR3 loop is CASSSDHNTEAFF. Written as DNA, the CDR3 is TGTGCCAGCAGCTCGGACCACAACACTGAAGCTTTCTTT.

A few counts support this clonotype. V gene TRBV27 combines with J gene TRBJ2-7; D gene ambiguous. Germline V lookup: CDR1 MNHEY, CDR2 SMNVEV (reference sequence). The CDR3 contains 14 residues. Trimming took 4 bases from V and 4 from J, leaving 14 bases between them. CDR3 in amino acids: CASSSFGQNYEQYF. For the CDR3, the DNA is TGTGCCAGCAGTTCCTTTGGGCAGAATTACGAGCAGTACTTC.

Remarks on this clonotype: One base away lies a much larger clone, so this may be a sequencing read error. The V and J genes are TRBV2 and TRBJ2-7; weak D call: TRBD2 (6 bases). CDR3 size: 14 residues. V lost 10 bases to trimming and J lost 4 bases, with 20 bases between them. Germline V gene sequence: CDR1 SNHLY, CDR2 FYNNEI. CDR3 sequence (DNA): TGTGCCATCAGCCCAGGACTACGCTTATACGAGCAGTACTTC. Amino acids: CAISPGLRLYEQYF.

This clonotype came up many times. The chain is built from TRBV19 and TRBJ1-4; 7 bases map to TRBD1. V lost 10 bases and J lost 0; bases outside the gene matches: 17. Germline V CDR1 and CDR2: LNHDA, SQIVND (reference sequence). CDR3 size: 18 residues. The CDR3 sequence is CATSRDSALVATNEKLFF. The CDR3 bases are TGTGCCACCTCACGGGACAGCGCGTTAGTTGCAACTAATGAAAAACTGTTTTTT.